The following is a TCR beta chain sequence with its context. This receptor's antigen is unknown. The input lacks base qualities; no much larger clone sits a single base away. This entry comes from a study of T cells in Graves' hyperthyroidism and ophthalmopathy (dated 2019 in TCRdb). A note on the overall study: Peripheral blood samples were taken at the time of initial diagnosis, prior to any treatment. For training and testing, the 100 or so patients in the discovery cohort were randomly divided in a 7:3 ratio. Prospective prediction of ophthalmopathy was tested in an independent validation cohort consisting of some 19 hyperthyroidism patients and 15 to 17 patients who later progressed to ophthalmopathy. Thyroid tissue and blood T-cell repertoires from six or seven Graves' hyperthyroidism patients were also compared in the study. TCR Vbeta CDR3 sequencing of roughly 140 peripheral blood samples (roughly 41 ophthalmopathy, 70 to 85 hyperthyroidism and roughly 17 progressor patients) is reported in the paper. After blood sampling, hyperthyroidism patients were treated with methimazole at a starting dose of 30 mg daily, and ophthalmopathy patients were treated with high-dose intravenous methylprednisolone. A discovery cohort of about a hundred patients, about 40 with Graves' ophthalmopathy and about 58 with stable Graves' hyperthyroidism, was used to find distinguishing TCR V-J signatures. On the study overall, not on this receptor specifically: No statistical method was used to set the sample size in advance, and investigators knew the group allocation. In validation, progression to ophthalmopathy was predicted by the model with almost 71% sensitivity and around 76% specificity, a median of approximately 6.5 months before onset. A 13 V-J signature model separated ophthalmopathy from stable hyperthyroidism, with approximately 87% sensitivity and 81.08% specificity in cross-validation and 80%/75% in testing. Most expanded thyroid clonotypes (frequency above 0.001) were also found in blood, which suggests that blood repertoires may mirror thyroid immune responses.

Trimming removed 7 bases from V and 0 bases from J, leaving 7 bases between the germline ends. The CDR3 starts with the cysteine, ends with the phenylalanine, and has 13 residues. The DNA shown is the 39-base CDR3, in frame from base 1. From the germline V gene, CDR1 is SGHRS and CDR2 is YFSETQ. Amplification of TCR beta CDR3 regions was carried out from RNA transcripts. A first-round RT-PCR of the TCR CDR3 used the HTBI primer set with the Qiagen OneStep RT-PCR kit. The libraries were constructed in a second round of multiplex PCR and then size-selected and purified. The libraries were sequenced on an Illumina HiSeq2000 using paired-end 100 bp reads. Per the authors' processing: SOAPnuke was used to process the raw data, with reads discarded if the reads contained adapters or uncalled bases, had a mean Phred below 15, or lacked an exact constant-primer or identifier match. High-quality paired reads were merged using COPE v1.2.5, and each unique nucleotide sequence was defined as a clonotype. Clonotypes were aligned to IMGT TRBV, TRBD and TRBJ reference segments using MiTCR v1.1. Only V-J combinations with frequency above 0.0001, covering 99.2% of repertoires, were analysed. A TCS score was defined as the ratio between F50 (clonal expansion) and ExV (chaos), using BLOSUM62-based TCRdist between CDR3 peptides within each V-J. Welch's t-statistics and random forest reduced around 510 V-J features to 10 to 15, which were used in a naive Bayes classifier (R e1071). The public reads were reprocessed in TCRdb via fastp at Q25 and MiXCR, keeping in-frame beta chains. All rows with the same CDR3 protein become a single entry with the most common DNA and genes. The V and J calls were determined by TCRdb, not by the authors. This sample gives 330,000 or so distinct CDR3 sequences in total; less than 20% of them show up just once. The ten top clones hold 35% to 40% of the sample.

In the ophthalmopathy patients, disease was moderately to severely active, with a Clinical Activity Score of 3 or more, a NOSPECS grade of 4 or more, and a duration of less than 3 months. Any patient with an uncontrolled infection, another autoimmune disease, pregnancy or lactation was excluded. Diagnoses were based on clinical symptoms, serum thyroxine and TRAb, thyroid ultrasound and orbital computed tomography. PBMCs were separated from 7.5 to 10 ml of fresh peripheral blood using Ficoll-Paque density gradient centrifugation. Total RNA was extracted using Trizol reagent, and RNA quality was assessed on an Agilent 2100 Bioanalyzer.

Sequencing was performed on blood. The receptor chain draws on TRBV5-1 and TRBJ1-4; the D gene is unclear. This clonotype was sampled from a man between 50 and 59 years old with Graves' ophthalmopathy. The sequence in DNA is TGCGCCAGCCGATATGCAACTAATGAAAAACTGTTTTTT. Its translation is CASRYATNEKLFF.